This entry lists 24 T cell receptor beta chains sequenced from one sample in a study of beta chain features in type 1 diabetes (dated by TCRdb to the late 2010s). The library was generated by the immunoSEQ multiplex PCR assay. All of the isolated RNA was reverse transcribed with the High Capacity cDNA Reverse Transcription Kit, so expressed TCRB transcripts were sequenced. TCRdb obtained this table from immuneACCESS and retained in-frame rearrangements with V and J assigned. These tables miss some clones; where compared with another copy, unresolved V genes account for less than half of the shortfall, and the remainder is unexplained. Present in this sample are 850,000 to 900,000 clones, roughly 15% of which were seen just once. 0.023% of the sample lies in the top ten. The source material was naive CD4+ T cells from blood. Reading the label with the study, this specimen's cell subset or site is: true naive CD4+ T cells. The receptors derive from a woman aged 18-29 years in good health.

This chain joins TRBV5-1 and TRBJ2-3, with 9 nucleotides matching TRBD2. CDR1 and CDR2 (germline): SGHRS, YFSETQ. CDR3 length equals 15 residues. The V gene end was trimmed by 1 base and the J gene end by 0 bases; junction bases not matched to a gene: 0. The CDR3 nucleotides read TGCGCCAGCAGCTTGCTAGCGGGGAGCACAGATACGCAGTATTTT. It yields the protein CASSLLAGSTDTQYF.

This chain links TRBV9 with TRBJ2-2, with D tentatively TRBD1 or TRBD2 (6 bases each). This CDR3 is built from 14 residues. V dropped 0 bases and J dropped 4 bases, with 7 bases sitting between them. Germline V lookup: CDR1 SGDLS, CDR2 YYNGEE. CDR3 DNA: TGTGCCAGCAGCGTAGCGGGGGCCACCGGGGAGCTGTTTTTT. It encodes CASSVAGATGELFF.

This clone was recorded a few times. The chain joins TRBV7-9 to TRBJ2-1; 12 bases align to TRBD2. J was trimmed by 7 bases and V by 0 bases; bases with no gene match: 7. There are 17 residues in the CDR3. Germline assignment: CDR1 SEHNR and CDR2 FQNEAQ (reference sequence). The CDR3 loop reads CASSLALGLAGGNEQFF. CDR3 in DNA: TGTGCCAGCAGCTTAGCTCTAGGGCTAGCGGGAGGGAATGAGCAGTTCTTC.

As regards this clone: Possible read error: a much larger clone is one base away. This CDR3 is also generated by other DNA sequences in the sample. J is TRBJ2-2 and V is TRBV23-1, with 12 positions matching TRBD2. TRBV23-1 carries the ORF label, with uncertain function. CDR3 length: 19 residues. The junction had 17 bases not matched to a gene; V was cut back by 6 bases and J by 6 bases. The CDR3 protein is CASSPIETTSGRKSGELFF. In DNA form, the CDR3 reads TGCGCCAGCAGCCCCATCGAGACCACTAGCGGGAGGAAATCCGGGGAGCTGTTTTTT.

The genes are TRBV28 and TRBJ1-5; TRBD1 matches 10 bases. V lost 3 bases and J lost 4; bases outside the gene matches: 3. The CDR3 loop spans 15 amino acids. Per germline, CDR1 MDHEN and CDR2 SYDVKM. The CDR3 is CASSFGDRGNQPQHF. As DNA, the CDR3 is TGTGCCAGCAGTTTTGGGGACAGGGGAAATCAGCCCCAGCATTTT.

Only a few counts were recorded for this clone. The chain uses TRBV5-1 and TRBJ2-1; the match to TRBD2 covers 12 bases. This CDR3 comprises 15 residues. V trimming: 0 bases; J trimming: 8 bases; junction bases outside the gene matches: 3. Germline CDR1 and CDR2: SGHRS and YFSETQ. CDR3 sequence: CASSLETSGSDEQFF. CDR3 DNA: TGCGCCAGCAGCTTGGAGACTAGCGGGAGTGATGAGCAGTTCTTC.

This clone came up a few times. The chain is built from TRBV7-2 and TRBJ2-1; TRBD2 matches 8 bases. Germline V gene lookup returns CDR1 SGHTA and CDR2 FQGNSA. The trim removed 1 base at V and 0 bases at J, leaving 2 bases unmatched. The CDR3 loop spans 16 amino acids. The CDR3 nucleotides are TGTGCCAGCAGCTTAGTCGGACTAGCCTCCTACAATGAGCAGTTCTTC. Translated, it gives CASSLVGLASYNEQFF.

V gene TRBV6-5 combines with J gene TRBJ2-5; perhaps D is TRBD1 or TRBD2 (6 bases each). Germline CDR1 and CDR2: MNHEY and SVGAGI. The CDR3 loop spans 15 amino acids. Trimming stripped 6 bases from V and 1 base from J, with 15 bases between. CDR3 bases: TGTGCCAGCAGCCCGCGAGGGGGGACCCAAGAGACCCAGTACTTC. Its protein is CASSPRGGTQETQYF.

This clone has just a few counts. This chain uses TRBV5-1 with TRBJ1-5; weak D call: TRBD1 (5 bases). Trimming removed 0 bases from V and 7 bases from J, with 8 bases in between. CDR1 and CDR2 (germline): SGHRS, YFSETQ. The CDR3 totals 13 residues. CDR3 sequence reads: CASSLVGDQPQHF. The CDR3 bases are TGCGCCAGCAGCTTGGTCGGGGACCAGCCCCAGCATTTT.

This clone was seen more than once but under ten times. V gene TRBV19 combines with J gene TRBJ2-1, with 7 positions matching TRBD2. V lost 11 bases and J lost 4; bases outside the gene matches: 8. Germline CDR1 and CDR2: LNHDA and SQIVND (reference sequence). CDR3 length equals 13 residues. The CDR3 region has the DNA TGTGCCGTCAAGGGACTACAATACAATGAGCAGTTCTTC. It codes for CAVKGLQYNEQFF.

The chain combines TRBV11-2 with TRBJ2-3, with D perhaps matching TRBD2 (5 bases). The CDR3 has 14 amino acids. V shed 4 bases and J shed 5 bases, with 13 bases lying between them. Per germline, CDR1 SGHAT and CDR2 FQNNGV. The CDR3 DNA follows: TGTGCCAGCAGCTCACAATGGGCGGGAGATACGCAGTATTTT. Its translation is CASSSQWAGDTQYF.

This clone has a handful of counts. This sequence joins TRBV2 and TRBJ2-1, with 10 bases aligning to TRBD1. Germline loops: CDR1 SNHLY, CDR2 FYNNEI. With 5 bases clipped from V and 7 bases from J, the junction kept 14 bases outside the gene matches. This CDR3 spans 17 amino acids. This CDR3 is CASSRRQGATSRNEQFF. For the CDR3, the DNA is TGTGCCAGCAGTCGCCGACAGGGGGCGACTAGCCGGAATGAGCAGTTCTTC.

J is TRBJ1-2 and V is TRBV19, with 7 bases identical to TRBD1. The V gene's germline CDR1 is LNHDA and CDR2 SQIVND (reference sequence). With V trimmed by 5 bases and J by 4 bases, 10 bases remained unmatched. This CDR3 is built from 15 residues. The CDR3 spells CASSERKTGIYGYTF. The CDR3 coding sequence is TGTGCCAGTAGTGAGAGAAAGACAGGGATCTATGGCTACACCTTC.

The rearrangement links TRBV19 to TRBJ2-7; weak D call: TRBD1 (5 bases). V was clipped by 8 bases and J by 2 bases, with 13 bases between them. CDR3 length: 13 residues. Germline V gene sequence: CDR1 LNHDA, CDR2 SQIVND (reference sequence). The chain's CDR3 is CASSRDSTYEQYF. CDR3 nucleotide sequence: TGTGCCAGTTCCCGCGACAGCACCTACGAGCAGTACTTC.

This clone showed up many times. This rearrangement joins TRBV19 to TRBJ2-7; D is uncertain. Trimming took 10 bases from V and 1 from J, leaving 11 bases between them. Germline CDR1 and CDR2: LNHDA and SQIVND (reference sequence). The CDR3 is 12 residues long. The CDR3 region is CAIHTGSYEQYF. The CDR3 nucleotides read TGTGCCATACACACCGGGTCCTACGAGCAGTACTTC.

The chain combines TRBV7-9 with TRBJ2-7, with D unclear. The CDR3 sequence is 14 residues long. Between the trimmed V and J ends, which lost 3 bases and 3 bases, there was a span of 12 bases. Germline CDR1 and CDR2: SEHNR and FQNEAQ (reference sequence). In DNA form, the CDR3 reads TGTGCCAGCAGCTTCCAGCGAGGAAACTACGAGCAGTACTTC. Protein product: CASSFQRGNYEQYF.

This clone has more than one count but fewer than ten. This chain joins TRBV28 and TRBJ2-3; TRBD1 or TRBD2 may be the D gene (5 bases each). V was pared by 2 bases and J by 2 bases, with 14 bases between. The CDR3 is 16 amino acids. From germline, CDR1 is MDHEN and CDR2 SYDVKM. This chain's CDR3 is CASSLTPRDHTDTQYF. In nucleotides, the CDR3 is TGTGCCAGCAGTTTAACCCCCCGGGACCACACAGATACGCAGTATTTT.

This clone turned up a few times. This chain joins TRBV7-2 and TRBJ2-1, with D possibly being TRBD1 (6 bases). The CDR3 contains 15 residues. The V and J ends lost 7 bases and 0 bases respectively, with 13 bases between them. The germline gives CDR1 SGHTA, CDR2 FQGNSA. Here the CDR3 reads CASNIDRSSYNEQFF. CDR3 DNA sequence: TGTGCCAGCAACATTGACAGGAGCTCCTACAATGAGCAGTTCTTC.

This clone was seen only a few times. The chain carries TRBV25-1 and TRBJ1-4; TRBD1 aligns across 7 bases. V lost 5 bases to trimming and J lost 7 bases; unmatched junction nucleotides: 10. CDR1 is MGHDK, CDR2 SYGVNS, per germline. The CDR3 totals 15 residues. In nucleotides, the CDR3 is TGTGCCAGCAGTAATCGACAGGGTCGGAGTGAAAAACTGTTTTTT. Amino acid sequence: CASSNRQGRSEKLFF.

This clone was seen a handful of times. The V gene is TRBV7-9, the J gene TRBJ2-6; 8 bases fit TRBD1. The CDR3 spans 18 residues. V was clipped by 7 bases and J by 2 bases; unmatched bases: 13. Per germline, CDR1 SEHNR and CDR2 FQNEAQ (reference sequence). The CDR3 DNA follows: TGTGCCAGCAATACCGGACAGGGCGAGTCGGCTGGGGCCAACGTCCTGACTTTC. Its protein product is CASNTGQGESAGANVLTF.

The V gene is TRBV2, the J gene TRBJ2-2, with D possibly matching TRBD2 (5 bases). The CDR3 totals 14 residues. Trimming stripped 5 bases from V and 0 bases from J, with 7 bases between. CDR1 is SNHLY, CDR2 FYNNEI, per germline. CDR3 protein: CASSSGPNTGELFF. The CDR3 bases are TGTGCCAGCAGTAGCGGCCCGAACACCGGGGAGCTGTTTTTT.

This clone was picked up a small number of times. J is TRBJ1-1 and V is TRBV18; D might be TRBD1 (6 bases). There are 15 residues in the CDR3. Germline V gene data show CDR1 as KGHSH and CDR2 as LQKENI. Deletions cut 3 bases from V and 4 bases from J, with 15 bases between. This CDR3 reads CASSPGGGPATEAFF. CDR3 sequence (DNA): TGTGCCAGCTCACCGGGAGGGGGGCCTGCCACTGAAGCTTTCTTT.

In the case of this clone: Other nucleotide sequences in the sample specify the same CDR3. V usage is TRBV28 and J usage is TRBJ2-7, with D unresolved. V lost 2 bases and J 4 bases, leaving 6 bases between the germline ends. The CDR3 extends over 12 amino acids. Per the germline V gene, CDR1 is MDHEN and CDR2 is SYDVKM. DNA for the CDR3: TGTGCCAGCAGTTTAGCCCGTTACGAGCAGTACTTC. This sequence encodes CASSLARYEQYF. The entire variable domain, with the rest obtained from reference TRBV28 and TRBJ2-7, is as follows: DVKVTQSSRYLVKRTGEKVFLECVQDMDHENMFWYRQDPGLGLRLIYFSYDVKMKEKGDIPEGYSVSREKKERFSLILESASTNQTSMYLCASSLARYEQYFGPGTRLTVT.

The table lists this clone with a few counts. V gene TRBV19 combines with J gene TRBJ1-1, with D maybe TRBD1 (5 bases). V lost 7 bases and J 1 base, leaving 19 bases between the germline ends. The CDR3 loop spans 16 amino acids. Germline CDR1 and CDR2: LNHDA and SQIVND (reference sequence). CDR3 loop: CASTPRGGAENTEAFF. The CDR3 DNA reads as TGTGCCAGTACCCCCCGGGGTGGGGCTGAGAACACTGAAGCTTTCTTT.